Shown below are 17 T cell receptor beta chains from a single sample sequenced in a study of somatic mutations in cytotoxic T cells in rheumatoid arthritis. Repertoires were generated with immunoSEQ multiplex PCR, while TCRdb's copy carries only in-frame clones and drops some. The data hold nearly 20,000 clones, with approximately 87% observed a single time. Specimen: CD8+ T cells sorted from blood. The receptors come from a man aged 35-49 years in good health.

This clone appeared a single time. The chain recombines TRBV5-4 with TRBJ1-3; TRBD1 might be the D (6 bases). The CDR3 is 17 amino acids. Trimming left V 4 bases short and J 4 bases short, with 21 bases between. Germline V gene data show CDR1 as SGHNT and CDR2 as YYREEE (reference sequence). CDR3 sequence: CASSVTAWGAEGNTIYF. CDR3 DNA: TGTGCCAGCAGCGTAACCGCATGGGGGGCCGAAGGAAACACCATATATTTT. The full variable domain, rest sourced from reference TRBV5-4 and TRBJ1-3, is ETGVTQSPTHLIKTRGQQVTLRCSSQSGHNTVSWYQQALGQGPQFIFQYYREEENGRGNFPPRFSGLQFPNYSSELNVNALELDDSALYLCASSVTAWGAEGNTIYFGEGSWLTVV.

The rearrangement joins TRBV6-5 to TRBJ1-2; 8 bases line up with TRBD1. Germline CDR1 MNHEY, CDR2 SVGAGI. CDR3 length: 13 residues. V trimming: 6 bases; J trimming: 6 bases; junction bases outside the gene matches: 6. DNA of the CDR3: TGTGCCAGCAGGACAGGGGCCACCGATGGCTACACCTTC. Translation gives CASRTGATDGYTF.

The chain uses TRBV15 and TRBJ1-2; D is possibly TRBD1 (5 bases). Trimming shortened V by 4 bases and J by 4 bases, and 13 bases separated the two germline ends. The CDR3 is 14 amino acids. CDR1 and CDR2 (germline): LNHNV, YYDKDF (reference sequence). The CDR3 loop reads CATSTRPGAYGYTF. CDR3 nucleotides: TGTGCCACCAGCACACGTCCCGGGGCCTATGGCTACACCTTC.

The chain links TRBV7-2 to TRBJ2-1; maybe TRBD1 (5 bases). The CDR3 has 14 amino acids. Trimming pared 7 bases from V and 0 bases from J, leaving 10 bases between. Germline V gene lookup returns CDR1 SGHTA and CDR2 FQGNSA. CDR3 protein: CASTPGHSYNEQFF. In nucleotides, the CDR3 is TGTGCCAGCACCCCAGGACACTCCTACAATGAGCAGTTCTTC.

CDR3 loop: CASSLGNNEQFF. CDR3 coding DNA: TGTGCCAGCAGCTTGGGGAACAATGAGCAGTTCTTC. V gene TRBV7-9 combines with J gene TRBJ2-1, with unresolved D. Per the germline V gene, CDR1 is SEHNR and CDR2 is FQNEAQ (reference sequence). The V gene lost 3 bases and the J gene lost 5 bases, with 5 bases spanning the gap. The CDR3 sequence is 12 residues long. Looking up the rest from reference TRBV7-9 and TRBJ2-1 gives the full variable domain: DTGVSQNPRHKITKRGQNVTFRCDPISEHNRLYWYRQTLGQGPEFLTYFQNEAQLEKSRLLSDRFSAERPKGSFSTLEIQRTEQGDSAMYLCASSLGNNEQFFGPGTRLTVL.

The chain links TRBV10-3 to TRBJ1-5, with D tentatively TRBD1 (6 bases). The CDR3 length is 14 residues. V was trimmed by 6 bases and J by 0 bases, leaving 9 bases between them. The germline V gene encodes CDR1 ENHRY and CDR2 SYGVKD. DNA for the CDR3: TGTGCCATCAGGGGGGCCAATAGCAATCAGCCCCAGCATTTT. This translates into CAIRGANSNQPQHF.

V is TRBV11-2 and J is TRBJ2-1; 8 bases fit TRBD2. V dropped 5 bases and J dropped 1; count of bases not matched to a gene: 7. CDR3 length: 16 amino acids. The germline V gene encodes CDR1 SGHAT and CDR2 FQNNGV. The CDR3 coding sequence is TGTGCCAGCAGCCCCATCAGCGGGAGATCCTACAATGAGCAGTTCTTC. Amino acid sequence: CASSPISGRSYNEQFF.

This clone has more than one count but fewer than ten. The chain uses TRBV27 and TRBJ2-7; D might be TRBD1 or TRBD2, each matching 5 bases. In germline, CDR1 is MNHEY, CDR2 SMNVEV (reference sequence). CDR3 length: 15 amino acids. The germline V and J ends were trimmed by 3 bases and 6 bases, with 18 bases remaining between them. The CDR3 here is CASSFVHPGTSEQYF. In DNA, the CDR3 is TGTGCCAGCAGTTTCGTTCACCCCGGGACGTCCGAGCAGTACTTC.

The chain has TRBV7-8 and TRBJ1-1; perhaps TRBD1 as D (6 bases). The V gene lost 1 base and the J gene lost 7 bases, with 7 bases spanning the gap. The CDR3 loop spans 12 amino acids. The germline CDR1 and CDR2 sequences are SGHVS and FQNEAQ. For the CDR3, the DNA is TGTGCCAGCAGCTTAGAGGGGGGTGAAGCTTTCTTT. As protein: CASSLEGGEAFF.

The rearrangement links TRBV13 to TRBJ2-7, with a possible D match to TRBD2 (5 bases). Germline V lookup: CDR1 PRHDT, CDR2 FYEKMQ (reference sequence). This CDR3 is 14 amino acids long. The V end lost 0 bases, the J end lost 2 bases, and 8 bases lay between the germline ends. CDR3 protein: CASSLGRRTYEQYF. For the CDR3, the DNA is TGTGCCAGCAGCTTAGGCCGGAGGACCTACGAGCAGTACTTC.

The V call is TRBV19, the J call TRBJ1-5; possibly TRBD1 for D (6 bases). V lost 6 bases, J lost 0 bases, and 15 bases lay in between. The V gene's germline CDR1 is LNHDA and CDR2 SQIVND (reference sequence). The CDR3 has 16 amino acids. The CDR3 coding sequence is TGTGCCAGTAGGAAACAGGGATTCTATAGCAATCAGCCCCAGCATTTT. Residues: CASRKQGFYSNQPQHF.

This clone is large. This chain connects TRBV18 to TRBJ2-7, with D tentatively TRBD2 (6 bases). V lost 6 bases, J lost 6 bases, and 12 bases lay in between. This CDR3 spans 12 amino acids. The germline V gene has CDR1 KGHSH and CDR2 LQKENI. CDR3 DNA sequence: TGTGCCAGCTCTCCCGGGGGTTCCGAGCAGTACTTC. Protein product: CASSPGGSEQYF.

The chain has TRBV27 and TRBJ1-1, with D hard to call. Trimming took off 1 base at V and 1 base at J, with 7 bases between the two ends. The CDR3 runs to 14 residues. CDR1 is MNHEY, CDR2 SMNVEV, per germline (reference sequence). CDR3 DNA sequence: TGTGCCAGCAGTTTATATCCAGGGAACACTGAAGCTTTCTTT. This encodes CASSLYPGNTEAFF.

The genes are TRBV7-9 and TRBJ2-5; D call uncertain. Germline-derived CDR1 and CDR2 are SEHNR and FQNEAQ (reference sequence). V shed 6 bases and J shed 0 bases, with 5 bases lying between them. The length of the CDR3 is 12 residues. The CDR3 sequence is CASSLYQETQYF. The DNA for the CDR3 is TGTGCCAGCAGTTTGTACCAAGAGACCCAGTACTTC.

This chain joins TRBV11-3 and TRBJ2-1, with D unresolved. CDR1 and CDR2 from the germline V gene are SGHNT and YENEEA. V gave up 5 bases and J gave up 8 bases, with 10 bases separating them. The CDR3 has 12 amino acids. The CDR3 DNA sequence: TGTGCCAGCAGCCCGCGGCCCGATGAGCAGTTCTTC. Its translation is CASSPRPDEQFF.

J is TRBJ1-1 and V is TRBV5-1; D is unresolved. The CDR3 spans 13 residues. The germline gives CDR1 SGHRS, CDR2 YFSETQ. Trimming took 0 bases from V and 2 from J, leaving 5 bases between them. The DNA for the CDR3 is TGCGCCAGCAGCTTGGCCATAAACACTGAAGCTTTCTTT. Translating gives CASSLAINTEAFF.

V and J are TRBV10-1 and TRBJ2-7, with D maybe TRBD1 (5 bases). This CDR3 is built from 15 residues. Germline lookup yields CDR1 WNHNN and CDR2 SYGVQD (reference sequence). Trimming shortened V by 7 bases and J by 5 bases, and 21 bases separated the two germline ends. The CDR3 DNA follows: TGCGCCAGCATCCTCCTCTCTTCTCAGGGCGACGAGCAGTACTTC. Protein sequence: CASILLSSQGDEQYF.